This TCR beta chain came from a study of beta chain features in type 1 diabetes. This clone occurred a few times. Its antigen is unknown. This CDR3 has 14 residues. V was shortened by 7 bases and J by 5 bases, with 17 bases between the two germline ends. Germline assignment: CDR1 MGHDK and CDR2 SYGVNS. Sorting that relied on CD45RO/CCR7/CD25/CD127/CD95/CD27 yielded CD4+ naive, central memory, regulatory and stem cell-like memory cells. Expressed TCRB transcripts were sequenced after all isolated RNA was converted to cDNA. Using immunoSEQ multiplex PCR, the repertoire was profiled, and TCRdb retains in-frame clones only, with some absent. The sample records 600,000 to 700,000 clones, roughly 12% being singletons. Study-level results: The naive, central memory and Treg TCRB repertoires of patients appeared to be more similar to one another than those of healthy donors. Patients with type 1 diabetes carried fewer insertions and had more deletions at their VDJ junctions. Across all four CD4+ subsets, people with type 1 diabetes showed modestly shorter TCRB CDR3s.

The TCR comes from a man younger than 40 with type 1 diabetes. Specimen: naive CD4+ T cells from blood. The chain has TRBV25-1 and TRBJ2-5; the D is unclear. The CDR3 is CASTDQDARETQYF. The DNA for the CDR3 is TGTGCCAGCACCGACCAGGACGCGAGGGAGACCCAGTACTTC.